What follows are 25 T cell receptor beta chains derived from one specimen sequenced in a study of blood T cell repertoires in COVID-19. Produced via immunoSEQ multiplex PCR; TCRdb's table is partial and in-frame only. This table has 110,000 or so clones, 81% appearing once. Sequenced: peripheral blood. The source of these receptors is a woman in her 70s with acute or convalescent COVID-19.

This chain uses TRBV28 with TRBJ1-3, with a tentative D call TRBD1 (6 bases). CDR3 length equals 13 residues. Germline loops: CDR1 MDHEN, CDR2 SYDVKM. The V end lost 4 bases, the J end lost 9 bases, and 13 bases lay between the germline ends. This CDR3 is CASSSITGITIYF. The CDR3 DNA follows: TGTGCCAGCAGTTCCATTACAGGGATCACCATATATTTT.

This clone was picked up a small number of times. The rearrangement links TRBV9 to TRBJ2-5; D perhaps matches TRBD2 (6 bases). CDR3 length equals 14 residues. The germline V gene encodes CDR1 SGDLS and CDR2 YYNGEE. The V and J ends lost 0 bases and 7 bases respectively, with 13 bases between them. This CDR3 is CASSVDRSGWTQYF. The CDR3 DNA sequence: TGTGCCAGCAGCGTAGACAGGAGCGGGTGGACCCAGTACTTC.

This sequence joins TRBV11-2 and TRBJ2-3; 7 positions match TRBD2. The CDR3 length is 17 residues. Germline lookup yields CDR1 SGHAT and CDR2 FQNNGV. V gave up 5 bases and J gave up 1 base; unmatched junction bases: 12. The CDR3 reads CASSPWTRPKRTDTQYF. The CDR3 DNA sequence: TGTGCCAGCAGCCCATGGACTAGACCTAAACGCACAGATACGCAGTATTTT. The full variable domain, with the rest looked up from reference TRBV11-2 and TRBJ2-3, is EAGVAQSPRYKIIEKRQSVAFWCNPISGHATLYWYQQILGQGPKLLIQFQNNGVVDDSQLPKDRFSAERLKGVDSTLKIQPAKLEDSAVYLCASSPWTRPKRTDTQYFGPGTRLTVL.

This clone was seen more than once but under ten times. The chain carries TRBV5-6 and TRBJ1-4; D possibly corresponds to TRBD1 (6 bases). Germline V gene data show CDR1 as SGHDT and CDR2 as YYEEEE. The CDR3 covers 16 residues. V gave up 0 bases and J gave up 4 bases, with 13 bases separating them. Here the CDR3 DNA reads TGTGCCAGCAGCTTGGACACAGGGTTGGGTAATGAAAAACTGTTTTTT. Residues: CASSLDTGLGNEKLFF.

This chain joins TRBV7-9 and TRBJ2-1; TRBD2 agrees at 9 bases. Germline CDR1 reads SEHNR; CDR2 reads FQNEAQ (reference sequence). This CDR3 is 15 amino acids long. Trimming took 3 bases from V and 8 from J; bases not matched to a gene: 8. CDR3 amino acids: CASSFGTSSVYEQFF. The CDR3 DNA follows: TGTGCCAGCAGCTTCGGGACTAGCTCAGTCTATGAGCAGTTCTTC.

V usage is TRBV5-4 and J usage is TRBJ1-2; 8 bases align to TRBD1. V trimming: 3 bases; J trimming: 11 bases; junction bases outside the gene matches: 12. The CDR3 runs to 14 residues. Germline values: CDR1 SGHNT, CDR2 YYREEE (reference sequence). CDR3 in DNA: TGTGCCAGCAGCTACCGGGACAGGCGAATTTCGTACACCTTC. It is translated as CASSYRDRRISYTF.

This clone was recorded a few times. The chain uses TRBV9 and TRBJ2-6, with 10 bases aligning to TRBD1. Unmatched junction bases numbered 9, after V lost 0 bases and J lost 0 bases. Germline V gene data show CDR1 as SGDLS and CDR2 as YYNGEE. The CDR3 extends over 20 amino acids. CDR3 DNA: TGTGCCAGCAGCGTAGAAGAGGGGACAGGGGATTTCTCTGGGGCCAACGTCCTGACTTTC. Translating gives CASSVEEGTGDFSGANVLTF.

J is TRBJ1-3 and V is TRBV5-1; D not certain. The CDR3 extends over 15 amino acids. Per germline, CDR1 SGHRS and CDR2 YFSETQ. V dropped 0 bases and J dropped 1 base, with 8 bases sitting between them. CDR3 coding DNA: TGCGCCAGCAGCTTGGTTGGTCAGTCTGGAAACACCATATATTTT. Translated: CASSLVGQSGNTIYF.

The rearrangement joins TRBV7-9 to TRBJ1-1; the match to TRBD1 covers 8 bases. Per the germline V gene, CDR1 is SEHNR and CDR2 is FQNEAQ (reference sequence). The CDR3 totals 14 residues. Unmatched junction bases numbered 1, after V lost 3 bases and J lost 1 base. The CDR3 here is CASSFDRGNTEAFF. CDR3 coding DNA: TGTGCCAGCAGCTTCGACAGGGGGAACACTGAAGCTTTCTTT.

V and J are TRBV7-2 and TRBJ1-1; 7 bases line up with TRBD1. Germline V gene lookup returns CDR1 SGHTA and CDR2 FQGNSA. The CDR3 loop spans 13 amino acids. V trimming: 4 bases; J trimming: 5 bases; junction bases outside the gene matches: 4. DNA for the CDR3: TGTGCCAGCAGCTCCACCAGGGGGACTGAAGCTTTCTTT. Protein product: CASSSTRGTEAFF. Drawing the rest from reference TRBV7-2 and TRBJ1-1, the complete variable domain is GAGVSQSPSNKVTEKGKDVELRCDPISGHTALYWYRQSLGQGLEFLIYFQGNSAPDKSGLPSDRFSAERTGGSVSTLTIQRTQQEDSAVYLCASSSTRGTEAFFGQGTRLTVV.

The rearrangement uses TRBV5-1 and TRBJ1-1, with a weak D call TRBD1 (6 bases). Per germline, CDR1 SGHRS and CDR2 YFSETQ. The V gene lost 1 base and the J gene lost 2 bases, with 9 bases spanning the gap. This CDR3 has 14 residues. The CDR3 spells CASSLTGTNTEAFF. CDR3 nucleotides: TGCGCCAGCAGCTTGACCGGGACAAACACTGAAGCTTTCTTT. The full variable domain, in which reference TRBV5-1 and TRBJ1-1 provide the parts outside the CDR3, is KAGVTQTPRYLIKTRGQQVTLSCSPISGHRSVSWYQQTPGQGLQFLFEYFSETQRNKGNFPGRFSGRQFSNSRSEMNVSTLELGDSALYLCASSLTGTNTEAFFGQGTRLTVV.

The chain has TRBV27 and TRBJ2-2, with unresolved D. The CDR3 runs to 14 residues. Deletions cut 8 bases from V and 3 bases from J, with 13 bases between. In germline, CDR1 is MNHEY, CDR2 SMNVEV (reference sequence). The CDR3 DNA reads TGTGCCAGCTCCTCCGGGTTATACACCGGGGAGCTGTTTTTT. Translation gives CASSSGLYTGELFF.

This clone was picked up a small number of times. The chain employs TRBV5-5 and TRBJ1-3; a possible D gene is TRBD1 (5 bases). V lost 4 bases, J lost 0 bases, and 17 bases lay in between. Germline CDR1 and CDR2: SGHKS and YYEKEE (reference sequence). There are 17 residues in the CDR3. Written as DNA, the CDR3 is TGTGCCAGCAGCCGCCGCTTGGACACGGGCTCTGGAAACACCATATATTTT. Translation: CASSRRLDTGSGNTIYF.

This clone was recorded once. J is TRBJ2-5 and V is TRBV7-9, with a tentative D call TRBD2 (6 bases). This CDR3 has 11 amino acids. Per germline, CDR1 SEHNR and CDR2 FQNEAQ (reference sequence). V was clipped by 8 bases and J by 9 bases, with 13 bases between them. CDR3 bases: TGTGCCAGCGCCCCGGGAGTCGCCCAGTACTTC. This codes for CASAPGVAQYF.

This clone appeared once. This rearrangement joins TRBV28 to TRBJ1-5; TRBD1 agrees at 9 bases. This CDR3 has 14 residues. Unmatched junction bases numbered 7, after V lost 6 bases and J lost 7 bases. Germline values: CDR1 MDHEN, CDR2 SYDVKM. CDR3 in DNA: TGTGCCAGCAGGCATCACAGGGGGCACCAGCCCCAGCATTTT. Encoded protein: CASRHHRGHQPQHF.

The genes are TRBV7-2 and TRBJ2-1, with unresolved D. Germline CDR1 SGHTA, CDR2 FQGNSA. This CDR3 is 17 amino acids long. The germline V and J ends were trimmed by 3 bases and 3 bases, with 18 bases remaining between them. CDR3 DNA: TGTGCCAGCAGCTTGGCGCTGGGCCTCAAGGTCTACAATGAGCAGTTCTTC. This sequence encodes CASSLALGLKVYNEQFF.

The V and J genes are TRBV7-2 and TRBJ2-2; D is undetermined. Germline CDR1 is SGHTA and CDR2 is FQGNSA. V shed 0 bases and J shed 7 bases, with 3 bases lying between them. The CDR3 sequence is 12 residues long. The CDR3 protein is CASSLAIGELFF. DNA of the CDR3: TGTGCCAGCAGCTTAGCTATCGGGGAGCTGTTTTTT.

The rearrangement joins TRBV6-2 or TRBV6-3 to TRBJ1-5; D is unclear. This CDR3 contains 14 residues. Trimming removed 0 bases from V and 5 bases from J, with 8 bases in between. Germline V gene data show CDR1 as MNHEY and CDR2 as SVGEGT. The CDR3 here is CASSYSDGDQPQHF. CDR3 nucleotide sequence: TGTGCCAGCAGTTACTCTGACGGGGATCAGCCCCAGCATTTT.

The gene calls are TRBV4-2 and TRBJ1-4; TRBD1 aligns across 9 bases. The CDR3 loop spans 16 amino acids. CDR1 and CDR2 from the germline V gene are LGHNA and YNFKEQ. The J segment lost 0 bases and the V segment lost 3 bases, leaving 2 bases of the junction unmatched. The CDR3 nucleotides are TGTGCCAGCAGCCAGGGACAGGGAACAACTAATGAAAAACTGTTTTTT. The encoded protein is CASSQGQGTTNEKLFF.

This clone was recorded once. V gene TRBV30 combines with J gene TRBJ1-5; D is undetermined. Between the trimmed V and J ends, which lost 0 bases and 7 bases, there was a span of 16 bases. CDR3 length equals 15 residues. Germline values: CDR1 GTSNPN, CDR2 SVGIG (reference sequence). The CDR3 coding sequence is TGTGCCTGGAGTGTTGGAGGTGGGTCCCACCAGCCCCAGCATTTT. Its protein is CAWSVGGGSHQPQHF.

CDR3 bases: TGTGCCAGCAGCCGGAGGGTTGAGCAGTTCTTC. As protein: CASSRRVEQFF. This chain connects TRBV5-6 to TRBJ2-1; D may be TRBD2 (6 bases). Germline values: CDR1 SGHDT, CDR2 YYEEEE. This CDR3 is built from 11 residues. V lost 4 bases, J lost 9 bases, and 8 bases lay in between.

V usage is TRBV7-9 and J usage is TRBJ2-2, with no clear D. Germline values: CDR1 SEHNR, CDR2 FQNEAQ (reference sequence). The CDR3 length is 12 residues. The V end was cut by 1 base, the J end by 7 bases, with 4 bases between. CDR3 in amino acids: CASSLVVGELFF. CDR3 nucleotides: TGTGCCAGCAGCTTAGTAGTCGGGGAGCTGTTTTTT.

The genes are TRBV3-1 (or the pseudogene TRBV3-2) and TRBJ1-5, with D unclear. This CDR3 spans 15 amino acids. The V gene's germline CDR1 is LGHDT and CDR2 YNNKEL (reference sequence). V was pared by 0 bases and J by 7 bases, with 13 bases between. The CDR3 spells CASSQDYRESQPQHF. The CDR3 DNA follows: TGTGCCAGCAGCCAAGATTACCGGGAGAGCCAGCCCCAGCATTTT.

CDR3 sequence reads: CASSILAGGELFF. CDR3 nucleotides: TGTGCCAGTAGTATCCTGGCTGGCGGGGAGCTGTTTTTT. V gene TRBV19 combines with J gene TRBJ2-2, with D unclear. The V and J ends lost 3 bases and 7 bases respectively, with 9 bases between them. The CDR3 has 13 residues. Germline lookup yields CDR1 LNHDA and CDR2 SQIVND (reference sequence).

The chain combines TRBV7-9 with TRBJ2-5, with 11 bases matching TRBD2. This CDR3 is built from 16 residues. V was clipped by 5 bases and J by 1 base; unmatched bases: 6. Germline-derived CDR1 and CDR2 are SEHNR and FQNEAQ (reference sequence). The DNA of the CDR3 is TGTGCCAGCAGCGAGGGACTAGCGGCCTTCCAAGAGACCCAGTACTTC. Protein: CASSEGLAAFQETQYF.